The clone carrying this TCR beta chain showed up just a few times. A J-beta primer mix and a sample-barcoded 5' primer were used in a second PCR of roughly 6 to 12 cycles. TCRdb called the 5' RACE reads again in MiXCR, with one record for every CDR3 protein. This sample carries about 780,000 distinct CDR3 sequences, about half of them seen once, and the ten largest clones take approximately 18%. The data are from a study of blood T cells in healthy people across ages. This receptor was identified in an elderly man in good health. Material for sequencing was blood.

CDR3: CSAARTASGELFF. In nucleotides, the CDR3 is TGCAGTGCCGCTCGGACGGCGTCAGGGGAGCTGTTTTTT. The rearrangement joins TRBV20-1 to TRBJ2-2; no clear D gene. Germline CDR1 DFQATT, CDR2 SNEGSKA (reference sequence). Trimming took off 6 bases at V and 8 bases at J, with 16 bases between the two ends. This CDR3 region has 13 residues.